Listed below are T cell receptor beta chains from one sample, sequenced in a study of shared clonotypes between healthy human individuals. The data were produced by immunoSEQ multiplex PCR, yet TCRdb's version contains in-frame clones alone and is incomplete. There are about 340,000 clones in the sample; roughly 80% occur only once, and less than 11% lies in the top ten. The material sequenced was memory CD4+ T cells sorted from blood. Source of these receptors: a man aged 30-40 years in good health. The CDR3 runs from the conserved cysteine through the conserved F or W. D genes are given only for firm matches. Size is stated for part of the rows, as once, few or many counts, or as a class when the clone is expanded.

cdr3_aa: CASSLAFGMNTEAFF
cdr3_nt: TGCGCCAGCAGCTTGGCCTTCGGGATGAACACTGAAGCTTTCTTT
d_call: -
j_call: TRBJ1-1
clone_size: -
v_call: TRBV5-1

cdr3_aa: CASSFNTGGLAYEQYF
cdr3_nt: TGTGCCAGCAGCTTCAATACAGGGGGGCTAGCCTACGAGCAGTACTTC
d_call: TRBD1
j_call: TRBJ2-7
clone_size: -
v_call: TRBV7-6

cdr3_aa: CASSFKGVGSTDTQYF
cdr3_nt: TGTGCCAGCAGCTTCAAAGGGGTTGGTTCCACAGATACGCAGTATTTT
d_call: -
j_call: TRBJ2-3
clone_size: -
v_call: TRBV7-8

cdr3_aa: CSVGQTNQPQHF
cdr3_nt: TGCAGCGTTGGACAGACCAATCAGCCCCAGCATTTT
d_call: -
j_call: TRBJ1-5
clone_size: -
v_call: TRBV29-1

cdr3_aa: CASSLGTSWVQETQYF
cdr3_nt: TGCGCCAGCAGCCTAGGGACTAGCTGGGTCCAAGAGACCCAGTACTTC
d_call: TRBD2
j_call: TRBJ2-5
clone_size: -
v_call: TRBV5-1

cdr3_aa: CASSRRTGGTGELFF
cdr3_nt: TGTGCCAGCAGTCGAAGGACAGGGGGGACCGGGGAGCTGTTTTTT
d_call: TRBD1
j_call: TRBJ2-2
clone_size: -
v_call: TRBV7-2

cdr3_aa: CASSPLSGRNTDTQYF
cdr3_nt: TGCGCCAGCAGCCCCCTTAGCGGGAGAAACACAGATACGCAGTATTTT
d_call: TRBD2
j_call: TRBJ2-3
clone_size: -
v_call: TRBV5-1

cdr3_aa: CASSTRSTDSGNTIYF
cdr3_nt: TGCGCCAGCAGCACTCGCTCAACGGACTCTGGAAACACCATATATTTT
d_call: -
j_call: TRBJ1-3
clone_size: -
v_call: TRBV5-1

cdr3_aa: CASRRGQGVGEQYF
cdr3_nt: TGTGCCAGTAGACGGGGACAGGGGGTAGGCGAGCAGTACTTC
d_call: TRBD1
j_call: TRBJ2-7
clone_size: -
v_call: TRBV19

cdr3_aa: CASSPPVPGELFF
cdr3_nt: TGTGCCAGCAGTCCTCCGGTCCCCGGGGAGCTGTTTTTT
d_call: -
j_call: TRBJ2-2
clone_size: few
v_call: TRBV27

cdr3_aa: CSVRGIYEQYF
cdr3_nt: TGCAGCGTTCGAGGGATATACGAGCAGTACTTC
d_call: -
j_call: TRBJ2-7
clone_size: -
v_call: TRBV29-1

cdr3_aa: CASSEREPPGEQFF
cdr3_nt: TGTGCCAGCAGTGAGCGGGAGCCTCCAGGTGAGCAGTTCTTC
d_call: TRBD2
j_call: TRBJ2-1
clone_size: few
v_call: TRBV25-1

cdr3_aa: CASSFPAIGTSGRDEQFF
cdr3_nt: TGTGCCAGCAGTTTTCCCGCCATCGGGACTAGCGGGAGAGATGAGCAGTTCTTC
d_call: TRBD2
j_call: TRBJ2-1
clone_size: -
v_call: TRBV28

cdr3_aa: CASIPGGTGPYEQYF
cdr3_nt: TGTGCCAGCATCCCGGGGGGGACAGGGCCCTACGAGCAGTACTTC
d_call: -
j_call: TRBJ2-7
clone_size: -
v_call: TRBV6-6

cdr3_aa: CASSLELHNTEAFF
cdr3_nt: TGTGCCAGCAGCTTAGAACTACACAACACTGAAGCTTTCTTT
d_call: -
j_call: TRBJ1-1
clone_size: -
v_call: TRBV11-2

cdr3_aa: CASSLGGEVHGYTF
cdr3_nt: TGCGCCAGCAGCTTGGGTGGGGAGGTCCATGGCTACACCTTC
d_call: -
j_call: TRBJ1-2
clone_size: -
v_call: TRBV5-1

cdr3_aa: CASSTARWGEAYEQYF
cdr3_nt: TGTGCCAGCAGTACAGCAAGGTGGGGGGAGGCCTACGAGCAGTACTTC
d_call: -
j_call: TRBJ2-7
clone_size: once
v_call: TRBV28

cdr3_aa: CATPTLRQTNYGYTF
cdr3_nt: TGTGCCACCCCGACGTTAAGGCAGACTAACTATGGCTACACCTTC
d_call: -
j_call: TRBJ1-2
clone_size: -
v_call: TRBV25-1

cdr3_aa: CAPGNPNTGELFF
cdr3_nt: TGTGCCCCTGGGAACCCGAACACCGGGGAGCTGTTTTTT
d_call: -
j_call: TRBJ2-2
clone_size: -
v_call: TRBV7-9

cdr3_aa: CASGWGGTKETQYF
cdr3_nt: TGTGCTAGTGGGTGGGGAGGGACCAAAGAGACCCAGTACTTC
d_call: TRBD2
j_call: TRBJ2-5
clone_size: -
v_call: TRBV12-5

cdr3_aa: CASSSSRLAGVYEQYF
cdr3_nt: TGTGCCAGCAGCTCCTCGCGACTAGCGGGAGTGTACGAGCAGTACTTC
d_call: TRBD2
j_call: TRBJ2-7
clone_size: -
v_call: TRBV7-8

cdr3_aa: CASSLKRASGTVEQFF
cdr3_nt: TGTGCCAGCAGCCTAAAAAGGGCTAGCGGGACGGTTGAGCAGTTCTTC
d_call: TRBD2
j_call: TRBJ2-1
clone_size: -
v_call: TRBV7-8

cdr3_aa: CAISEPGLPYEQYF
cdr3_nt: TGTGCCATCAGTGAGCCGGGACTACCCTACGAGCAGTACTTC
d_call: TRBD2
j_call: TRBJ2-7
clone_size: -
v_call: TRBV10-3

cdr3_aa: CASSGQGTNSGNTIYF
cdr3_nt: TGTGCCAGCAGCGGGCAGGGAACCAACTCTGGAAACACCATATATTTT
d_call: -
j_call: TRBJ1-3
clone_size: -
v_call: TRBV5-4

cdr3_aa: CATSRGGFKSNEQFF
cdr3_nt: TGTGCCACCAGCAGAGGGGGCTTTAAGTCCAATGAGCAGTTCTTC
d_call: -
j_call: TRBJ2-1
clone_size: many
v_call: TRBV15

cdr3_aa: CASIIGKKDRSSQPQHF
cdr3_nt: TGTGCCAGCATAATCGGAAAGAAAGACAGGAGCAGTCAGCCCCAGCATTTT
d_call: -
j_call: TRBJ1-5
clone_size: few
v_call: TRBV5-8

cdr3_aa: CASSGGQGLNEQFF
cdr3_nt: TGTGCCAGCAGTGGGGGACAGGGCCTCAATGAGCAGTTCTTC
d_call: TRBD1
j_call: TRBJ2-1
clone_size: -
v_call: TRBV6-1

cdr3_aa: CASSLQGASTQYF
cdr3_nt: TGTGCCAGCAGTTTACAGGGGGCGTCGACCCAGTACTTC
d_call: TRBD1
j_call: TRBJ2-5
clone_size: few
v_call: TRBV28

cdr3_aa: CASSHSTDTQYF
cdr3_nt: TGTGCCAGCAGCCATTCGACAGATACGCAGTATTTT
d_call: -
j_call: TRBJ2-3
clone_size: -
v_call: TRBV11-1

cdr3_aa: CASSLHAGQETQYF
cdr3_nt: TGTGCCAGCAGCTTACACGCGGGACAAGAGACCCAGTACTTC
d_call: -
j_call: TRBJ2-5
clone_size: once
v_call: TRBV7-2

cdr3_aa: CASSPSNGGGYNEQFF
cdr3_nt: TGTGCCAGCAGCCCTTCCAACGGGGGGGGCTACAATGAGCAGTTCTTC
d_call: TRBD2
j_call: TRBJ2-1
clone_size: -
v_call: TRBV11-2

cdr3_aa: CASSPGSGYGYTF
cdr3_nt: TGTGCCAGCAGCCCCGGTAGTGGGTATGGCTACACCTTC
d_call: -
j_call: TRBJ1-2
clone_size: -
v_call: TRBV2

cdr3_aa: CASSQGDPSTDTQYF
cdr3_nt: TGCGCCAGCAGCCAGGGGGACCCTAGCACAGATACGCAGTATTTT
d_call: TRBD1
j_call: TRBJ2-3
clone_size: -
v_call: TRBV5-1